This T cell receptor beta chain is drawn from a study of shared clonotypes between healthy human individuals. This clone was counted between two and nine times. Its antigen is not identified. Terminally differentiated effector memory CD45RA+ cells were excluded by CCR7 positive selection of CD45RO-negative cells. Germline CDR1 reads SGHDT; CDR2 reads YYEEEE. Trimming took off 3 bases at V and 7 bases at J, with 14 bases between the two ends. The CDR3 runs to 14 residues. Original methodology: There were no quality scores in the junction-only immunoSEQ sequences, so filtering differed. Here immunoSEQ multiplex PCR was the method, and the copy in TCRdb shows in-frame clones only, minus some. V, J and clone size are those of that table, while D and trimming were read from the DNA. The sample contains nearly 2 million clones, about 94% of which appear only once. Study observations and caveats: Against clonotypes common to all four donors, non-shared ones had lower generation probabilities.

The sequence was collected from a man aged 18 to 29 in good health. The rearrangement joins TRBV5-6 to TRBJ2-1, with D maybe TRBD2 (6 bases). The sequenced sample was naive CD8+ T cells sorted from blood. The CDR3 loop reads CASSWAGSINEQFF. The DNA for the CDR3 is TGTGCCAGCAGCTGGGCGGGGAGTATAAATGAGCAGTTCTTC.